This TCR beta chain was recorded in a study of T cells in Graves' hyperthyroidism and ophthalmopathy. Study-level results: Before onset, by a median of approximately 6.8 months, the model predicted ophthalmopathy. A model built on 13 V-J features separated ophthalmopathy from stable hyperthyroidism.

Between the trimmed V and J ends, which lost 3 bases and 7 bases, there was a span of 20 bases. CDR3 length: 16 residues. Germline V gene sequence: CDR1 SGDLS, CDR2 YYNGEE. Across 18 months, stable Graves' hyperthyroidism was marked by no progression to ophthalmopathy. To note about this clonotype: Antigen specificity is unknown.

Template material for amplifying TCR beta CDR3 regions consisted of RNA transcripts. TCR CDR3 underwent first-round RT-PCR with the HTBI primer set. Each CDR3 protein is one row after TCRdb ran MiXCR on the multiplex PCR reads. The repertoire consists of around 580,000 distinct CDR3 sequences, with over 15% occurring once and the leading ten covering about 18%. The chain couples TRBV9 to TRBJ2-1; D is perhaps TRBD2 (7 bases). Sequences were obtained from blood. The clonotype was recovered from a woman younger than 35 with Graves' hyperthyroidism. The CDR3: CASSERRRGGGNEQFF. CDR3 DNA sequence: TGTGCCAGCAGCGAGAGAAGACGGGGAGGGGGGAATGAGCAGTTCTTC.